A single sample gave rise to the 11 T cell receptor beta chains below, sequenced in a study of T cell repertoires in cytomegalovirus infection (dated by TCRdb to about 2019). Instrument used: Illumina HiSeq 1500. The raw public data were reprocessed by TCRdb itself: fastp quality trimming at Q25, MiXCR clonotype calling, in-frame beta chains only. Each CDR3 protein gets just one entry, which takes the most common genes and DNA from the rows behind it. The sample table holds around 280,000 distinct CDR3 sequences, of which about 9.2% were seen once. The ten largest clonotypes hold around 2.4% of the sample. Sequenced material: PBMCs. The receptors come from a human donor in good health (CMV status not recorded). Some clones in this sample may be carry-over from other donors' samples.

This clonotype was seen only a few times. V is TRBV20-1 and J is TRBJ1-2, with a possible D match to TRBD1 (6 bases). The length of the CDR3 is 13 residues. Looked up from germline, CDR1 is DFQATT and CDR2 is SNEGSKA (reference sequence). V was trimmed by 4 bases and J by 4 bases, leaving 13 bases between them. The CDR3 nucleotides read TGCAGTGCTACAAAACAGGGAGGCTATGGCTACACCTTC. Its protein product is CSATKQGGYGYTF.

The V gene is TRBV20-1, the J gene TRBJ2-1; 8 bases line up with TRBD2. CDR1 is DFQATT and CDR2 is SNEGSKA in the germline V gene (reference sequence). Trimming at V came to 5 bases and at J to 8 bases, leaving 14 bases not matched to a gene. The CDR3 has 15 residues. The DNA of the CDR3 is TGCAGTGCTCCCCGGGGGGGGGGCATGTGGTATGAGCAGTTCTTC. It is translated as CSAPRGGGMWYEQFF.

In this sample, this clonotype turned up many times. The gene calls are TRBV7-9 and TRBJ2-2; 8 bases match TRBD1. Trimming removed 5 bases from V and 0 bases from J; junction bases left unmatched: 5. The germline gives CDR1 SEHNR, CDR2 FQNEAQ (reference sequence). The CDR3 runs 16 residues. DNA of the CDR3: TGTGCCAGCAGCCGTGGACAGGGTTCGAACACCGGGGAGCTGTTTTTT. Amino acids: CASSRGQGSNTGELFF.

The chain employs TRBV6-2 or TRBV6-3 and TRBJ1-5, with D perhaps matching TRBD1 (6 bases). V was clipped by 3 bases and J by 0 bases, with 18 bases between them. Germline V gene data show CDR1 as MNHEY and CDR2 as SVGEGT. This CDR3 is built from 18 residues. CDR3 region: CASSYPAGELYSNQPQHF. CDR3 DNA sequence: TGTGCCAGCAGTTATCCAGCAGGGGAGTTATATAGCAATCAGCCCCAGCATTTT.

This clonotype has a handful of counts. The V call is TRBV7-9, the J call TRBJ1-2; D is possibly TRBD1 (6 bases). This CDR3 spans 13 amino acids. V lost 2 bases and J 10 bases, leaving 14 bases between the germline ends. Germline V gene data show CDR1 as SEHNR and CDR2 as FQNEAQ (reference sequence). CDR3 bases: TGTGCCAGCAGCTTATCACGACAGGTCCTCTACACCTTC. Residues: CASSLSRQVLYTF.

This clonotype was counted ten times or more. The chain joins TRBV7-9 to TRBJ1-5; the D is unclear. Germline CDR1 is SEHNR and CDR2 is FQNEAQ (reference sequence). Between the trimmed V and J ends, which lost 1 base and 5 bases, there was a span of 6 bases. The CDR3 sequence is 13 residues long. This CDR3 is CASSLVSHQPQHF. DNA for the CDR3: TGTGCCAGCAGCTTAGTCAGCCATCAGCCCCAGCATTTT.

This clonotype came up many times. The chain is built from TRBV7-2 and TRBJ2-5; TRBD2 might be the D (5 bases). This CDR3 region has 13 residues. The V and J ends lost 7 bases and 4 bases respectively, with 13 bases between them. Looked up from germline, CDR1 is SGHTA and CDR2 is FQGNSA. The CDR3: CASTPGGPETQYF. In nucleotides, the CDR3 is TGTGCCAGCACCCCCGGAGGTCCAGAGACCCAGTACTTC.

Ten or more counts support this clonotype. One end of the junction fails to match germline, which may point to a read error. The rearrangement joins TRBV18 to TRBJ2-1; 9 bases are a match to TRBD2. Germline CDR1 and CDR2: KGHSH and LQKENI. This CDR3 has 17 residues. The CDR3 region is CASSPLLAGFSHNEQFF. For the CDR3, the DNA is TGTGCCAGCTCACCACTTCTAGCGGGGTTCTCCCACAATGAGCAGTTCTTC.

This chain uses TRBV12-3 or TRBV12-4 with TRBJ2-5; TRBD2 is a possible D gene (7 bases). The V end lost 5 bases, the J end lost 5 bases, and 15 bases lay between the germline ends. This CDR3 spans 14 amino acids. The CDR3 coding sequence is TGTGCCAGCAGTCCTAGGGGGGGTTCCGAGACCCAGTACTTC. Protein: CASSPRGGSETQYF.

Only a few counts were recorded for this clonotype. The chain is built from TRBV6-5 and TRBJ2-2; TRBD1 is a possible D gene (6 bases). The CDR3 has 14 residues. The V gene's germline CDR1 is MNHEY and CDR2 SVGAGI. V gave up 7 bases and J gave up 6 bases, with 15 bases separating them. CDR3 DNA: TGTGCCAGCACCTCGACAGGTCCGGCCGGGGAGCTGTTTTTT. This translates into CASTSTGPAGELFF.

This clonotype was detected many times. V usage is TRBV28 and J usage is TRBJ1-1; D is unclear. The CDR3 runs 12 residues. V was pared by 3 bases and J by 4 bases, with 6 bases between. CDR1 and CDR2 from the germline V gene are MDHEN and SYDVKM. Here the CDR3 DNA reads TGTGCCAGCAGTTTTCAGTTCACTGAAGCTTTCTTT. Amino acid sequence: CASSFQFTEAFF.